Detailed here is one T cell receptor beta chain. Looked up from germline, CDR1 is SGHTS and CDR2 is YDEGEE. This CDR3 has 15 residues. J lost 5 bases, V lost 4 bases, and 9 bases had no gene match. The sample belongs to a study of blood T cell repertoires in COVID-19. The assay was immunoSEQ multiplex PCR, and TCRdb's table has in-frame clones only and misses some. The sample consists of 110,000 to 150,000 clones, around 89% of them appearing once. The clonotype originates from a woman aged 80 or over with acute or convalescent COVID-19. The material sequenced was peripheral blood. The chain carries TRBV5-8 and TRBJ2-5; 9 positions match TRBD1. The CDR3 DNA sequence: TGTGCCAGCAGCACTTTACAGGGGGCAAGGGAGACCCAGTACTTC. It yields the protein CASSTLQGARETQYF.